This T cell receptor (beta chain) is drawn from a study of Ad26.COV2.S vaccination and SARS-CoV-2 variants. Trimming at V came to 3 bases and at J to 4 bases, leaving 7 bases not matched to a gene. From germline, CDR1 is SGHRS and CDR2 YFSETQ. This CDR3 has 15 residues. Treatment here: some 20 received Ad26.COV2.S at low or high dose, single or two shots; 5 received placebo; per-sample allocation not given. Sample collection was performed on day 63 after the first vaccine or placebo injection. Sequenced by immunoSEQ multiplex PCR; TCRdb stores in-frame clones only, minus some. The table includes around 400,000 clones, 90% detected once.

This chain uses TRBV5-1 with TRBJ1-2, with 9 bases lining up with TRBD1. Specimen: peripheral blood, collected in a trial of Ad26.COV2.S vaccine versus placebo. The sequence was collected from a person aged 18-65 years who received the Ad26.COV2.S COVID-19 vaccine or a placebo. CDR3 in DNA: TGCGCCAGCAGCTCCACAGGGGGCGCGGGCTATGGCTACACCTTC. Its protein is CASSSTGGAGYGYTF.